This T cell receptor (beta chain) was captured in a study of beta chain features in type 1 diabetes. Trimming shortened V by 6 bases and J by 7 bases, and 22 bases separated the two germline ends. The CDR3 has 16 amino acids. Germline CDR1 is SEHNR and CDR2 is FQNEAQ (reference sequence). Overall study results and limits: The naive, central memory and Treg TCRB repertoires looked more alike in patients than they did in healthy donors.

In this sample, this clone turned up a few times. Its matching antigen is unknown. Expressed TCRB transcripts were sequenced, since all the RNA that had been isolated was reverse transcribed. Data came from immunoSEQ multiplex PCR; TCRdb stores just in-frame clones and leaves some out. The sample has 140,000 or so clones, about 8.7% seen once. One heparinised blood draw averaging about 120 mL was given by each donor. Sequencing was done on a sample of central memory CD4+ T cells from blood. The clonotype comes from a man younger than 35 in good health. The chain joins TRBV7-9 to TRBJ2-1, with D possibly matching TRBD1 (5 bases). CDR3 in amino acids: CASRARSGLARNEQFF. The CDR3 region has the DNA TGTGCCAGCAGAGCAAGATCAGGGCTCGCGAGGAATGAGCAGTTCTTC. The full variable domain, completed using reference TRBV7-9 and TRBJ2-1, is DTGVSQNPRHKITKRGQNVTFRCDPISEHNRLYWYRQTLGQGPEFLTYFQNEAQLEKSRLLSDRFSAERPKGSFSTLEIQRTEQGDSAMYLCASRARSGLARNEQFFGPGTRLTVL.